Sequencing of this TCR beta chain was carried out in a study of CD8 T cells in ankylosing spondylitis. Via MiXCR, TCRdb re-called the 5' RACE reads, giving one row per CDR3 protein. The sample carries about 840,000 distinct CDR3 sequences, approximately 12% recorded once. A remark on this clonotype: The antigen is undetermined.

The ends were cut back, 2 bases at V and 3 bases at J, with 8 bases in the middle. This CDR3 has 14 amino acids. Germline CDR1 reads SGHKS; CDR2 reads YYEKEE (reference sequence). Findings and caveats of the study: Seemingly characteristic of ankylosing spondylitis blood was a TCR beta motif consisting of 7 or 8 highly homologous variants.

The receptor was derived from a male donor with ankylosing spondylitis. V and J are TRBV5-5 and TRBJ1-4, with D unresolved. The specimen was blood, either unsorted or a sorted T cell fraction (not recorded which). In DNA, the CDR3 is TGTGCCAGCAGCTTTAGCCCCTCTAATGAAAAACTGTTTTTT. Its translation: CASSFSPSNEKLFF.